This T cell receptor (beta chain) was found in a study of cytomegalovirus exposure and HLA in healthy donors. This PCR relied on a set of 60 Vbeta primers and 13 Jbeta primers. Assay: immunoSEQ multiplex PCR; the TCRdb copy retains only in-frame clones and omits some. The repertoire includes 160,000 or so clones, approximately 78% of them detected once, and 2% to 3% sits in the top ten. The V end lost 7 bases, the J end lost 0 bases, and 15 bases lay between the germline ends. There are 15 residues in the CDR3. Germline CDR1 and CDR2: SGHDN and FVKESK. The sequenced sample was PBMCs. The V call is TRBV14, the J call TRBJ1-1; D gene uncertain. The clonotype originates from a human donor in good health. CDR3 sequence: CASTSPGYMNTEAFF. The CDR3 bases are TGTGCCAGCACATCCCCGGGGTACATGAACACTGAAGCTTTCTTT.